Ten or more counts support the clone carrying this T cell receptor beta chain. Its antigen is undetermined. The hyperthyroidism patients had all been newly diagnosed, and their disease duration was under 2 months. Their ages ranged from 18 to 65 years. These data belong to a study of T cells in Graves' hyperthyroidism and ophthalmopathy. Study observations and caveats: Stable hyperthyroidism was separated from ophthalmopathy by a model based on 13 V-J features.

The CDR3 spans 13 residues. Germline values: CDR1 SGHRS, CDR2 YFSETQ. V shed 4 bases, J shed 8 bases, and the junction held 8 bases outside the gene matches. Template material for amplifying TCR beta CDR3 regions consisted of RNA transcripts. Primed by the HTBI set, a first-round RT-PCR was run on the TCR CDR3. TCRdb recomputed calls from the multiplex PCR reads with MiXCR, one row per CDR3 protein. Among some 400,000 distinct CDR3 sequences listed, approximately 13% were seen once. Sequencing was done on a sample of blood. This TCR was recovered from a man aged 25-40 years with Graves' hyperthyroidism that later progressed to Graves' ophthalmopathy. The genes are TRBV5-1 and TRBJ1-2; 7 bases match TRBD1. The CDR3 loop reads CASSPKDRDGYTF. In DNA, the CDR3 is TGCGCCAGCAGCCCAAAAGACAGGGACGGCTACACCTTC.